The rows below give T cell receptor beta chains drawn from one sample of a study of T cells in Graves' hyperthyroidism and ophthalmopathy. TCRdb fed the multiplex PCR reads into MiXCR, producing one record per CDR3 protein. The sample lists about 96,000 distinct CDR3 sequences, approximately 56% seen once, with roughly a quarter in the top ten. Material: blood. All receptors come from a woman aged 40 to 50 with Graves' hyperthyroidism. The CDR3 runs from the conserved cysteine through the conserved F or W. Each record gives: clone size, J gene, D gene, V gene, CDR3 DNA, CDR3 protein. A D gene is named only where the DNA matches it firmly. Size tells how often a clone was seen (once, few, many) or the class of an expanded clone, and some rows leave it out.

>once|TRBJ1-3|-|TRBV13
TGTGCCAGCAGCCAAGACTGGGGAATATATGGAAACACCATATATTTT
CASSQDWGIYGNTIYF
>many|TRBJ1-2|-|TRBV11-1
TGTGCCAGCAGCGGAGTCTATGGCTACACCTTC
CASSGVYGYTF
>-|TRBJ1-5|-|TRBV2
TGTGCCAGCACGCAGGACAGTCCGAATCAGCCCCAGCATTTT
CASTQDSPNQPQHF
>-|TRBJ2-7|TRBD1|TRBV29-1
TGCAGCGTTGAGACAGGGAGCTCCTACGAGCAGTACTTC
CSVETGSSYEQYF
>many|TRBJ2-7|-|TRBV7-8
TGTGCCAGCAGCTTAGAACGGTCCGCGACCTACGAGCAGTACTTC
CASSLERSATYEQYF
>-|TRBJ1-4|-|TRBV2
-
CASSVSAEGRFGELFFGEKLFF
>-|TRBJ1-2|-|TRBV11-1
TGTGCCAGCAGCCGGGACGCCGTCGGCGGCTACACCTTC
CASSRDAVGGYTF
>few|TRBJ1-1|-|TRBV10-3
TGTGCCACACAGGCCGTGGGGGGACCGAACACTGAAGCTTTCTTT
CATQAVGGPNTEAFF
>many|TRBJ1-1|-|TRBV19
TGTGCCAGTACCTCTAGGGCGCGGGGAGAAGCTTTCTTT
CASTSRARGEAFF
>many|TRBJ1-1|-|TRBV9
TGTGCCAGCAATAGTTGGGGTGAGAACACTGAAGCTTTCTTT
CASNSWGENTEAFF
>-|TRBJ2-5|TRBD2|TRBV5-4
TGTGCCAGCAGCTTGGGTCGAGGGAGGGCCCCAGAGACCCAGTACTTC
CASSLGRGRAPETQYF
>many|TRBJ1-5|-|TRBV2
TGTGCCAGCAGTGGGGGAGGCAATCAGCCCCAGCATTTT
CASSGGGNQPQHF
>many|TRBJ2-2|-|TRBV7-2
TGTGCCAGCAGCTTTAGCGCGATCGGGGAGCTGTTTTTT
CASSFSAIGELFF
>-|TRBJ2-3|TRBD1|TRBV15
TGTGCCACCAGCAGCCTAGACAGGGCAGGGGTGTTAAATTGCAGCACAGATACGCAGTATTTT
CATSSLDRAGVLNCSTDTQYF
>-|TRBJ2-7|TRBD1|TRBV7-9
TGTGCCAGCAGCTTGACAGGGGGCGCGAGGGAGCAGTACTTC
CASSLTGGAREQYF
>-|TRBJ2-7|TRBD2|TRBV2
TGTGCCAGCGGGATAGCGGGTGGGGACTACGAGCAGTACTTC
CASGIAGGDYEQYF